This TCR beta chain was observed in a study of T cell changes during pregnancy in multiple sclerosis. Trimming cost V 1 base and J 2 bases, with 12 bases left between them. The V gene's germline CDR1 is ENHRY and CDR2 SYGVKD. The CDR3 loop spans 16 amino acids. The protocol was immunoSEQ multiplex PCR, while the TCRdb copy is restricted to in-frame clones and leaves out a portion. Of 15,000 to 20,000 clones in the sample, 80% to 90% were seen once. The sample was CD8+ T cells from peripheral blood mononuclear cells, taken in the second trimester of pregnancy. The rearrangement joins TRBV10-3 to TRBJ1-5; D perhaps matches TRBD1 (5 bases). This sequence originates from a female donor in good health, enrolled as a control in a pregnancy study. The DNA of the CDR3 is TGTGCCATCAGTGAGTGGGGGGTATCGGGCAATCAGCCCCAGCATTTT. Translation gives CAISEWGVSGNQPQHF.